The 20 T cell receptor beta chains reported below all come from one sample, sequenced in a study of technical replicates of blood from several donors. Some clones are missing from TCRdb's copy, which holds only in-frame ones; the method was immunoSEQ multiplex PCR. The top ten hold 5.5% to 6.5% of the sample, which has tens of thousands of clones, about 86% seen once. The specimen sequenced was PBMCs. Receptors were obtained from a human donor in good health. Some clones in this sample may be carry-over from other donors' samples.

The CDR3 DNA reads as TGTGCCAGCAGCCCCCTGAGCAAAGAGACCCAGTACTTC. Translation: CASSPLSKETQYF. The chain has TRBV13 and TRBJ2-5; D unclear. From germline, CDR1 is PRHDT and CDR2 FYEKMQ (reference sequence). V gave up 5 bases and J gave up 3 bases, with 10 bases separating them. This CDR3 has 13 residues.

CDR3 region: CSVQPDMDETYEQYF. The CDR3 nucleotides are TGCAGCGTCCAACCGGACATGGACGAGACCTACGAGCAGTACTTC. The gene calls are TRBV29-1 and TRBJ2-7, with a weak D call TRBD1 (5 bases). The CDR3 covers 15 residues. The V end lost 6 bases, the J end lost 2 bases, and 20 bases lay between the germline ends. CDR1 is SQVTM, CDR2 ANQGSEA, per germline.

The table lists this clone with a few counts. This chain connects TRBV6-1 to TRBJ1-5; TRBD1 agrees at 8 bases. Germline V CDR1 and CDR2: MNHNS, SASEGT. Losses at the gene ends were 7 bases for V and 7 bases for J; bases not matched to a gene: 6. The length of the CDR3 is 13 residues. This CDR3 is CASTWTGNQPQHF. CDR3 sequence (DNA): TGTGCCAGCACCTGGACAGGGAACCAGCCCCAGCATTTT.

This clone came up a few times. This rearrangement joins TRBV2 to TRBJ1-6; the D is unclear. The CDR3 totals 13 residues. Trimming pared 2 bases from V and 7 bases from J, leaving 6 bases between. Germline lookup yields CDR1 SNHLY and CDR2 FYNNEI. The CDR3 nucleotides are TGTGCCAGCAGTGAAAACAGCAATTCACCCCTCCACTTT. Encoded protein: CASSENSNSPLHF.

The chain is built from TRBV5-4 and TRBJ2-1, with a tentative D call TRBD1 (6 bases). This CDR3 comprises 17 residues. Germline V lookup: CDR1 SGHNT, CDR2 YYREEE (reference sequence). The ends were cut back, 4 bases at V and 4 bases at J, with 21 bases in the middle. The CDR3 region is CASSPWGTGKTYNEQFF. Here the CDR3 DNA reads TGTGCCAGCAGCCCTTGGGGAACAGGGAAGACTTACAATGAGCAGTTCTTC.

The chain carries TRBV7-8 and TRBJ2-5, with D possibly matching TRBD1 (6 bases). The V gene lost 0 bases and the J gene lost 5 bases, with 10 bases spanning the gap. From germline, CDR1 is SGHVS and CDR2 FQNEAQ. There are 14 residues in the CDR3. CDR3 loop: CASSLAGRGETQYF. CDR3 bases: TGTGCCAGCAGCTTAGCGGGAAGGGGGGAGACCCAGTACTTC.

The V call is TRBV7-2, the J call TRBJ1-5, with D perhaps matching TRBD1 (6 bases). The CDR3 length is 15 residues. Germline CDR1 is SGHTA and CDR2 is FQGNSA. With 5 bases removed from V and 2 bases from J, the gap between germline ends came to 13 bases. CDR3 DNA: TGTGCCAGCAGCCCCGGGAGGGGGGGCAATCAGCCCCAGCATTTT. Its translation: CASSPGRGGNQPQHF.

This rearrangement joins TRBV7-3 to TRBJ1-1; 7 bases fit TRBD1. CDR1 is SGHTA and CDR2 is FQGTGA in the germline V gene. The V segment lost 2 bases and the J segment 8 bases; nucleotides outside the gene matches: 5. The CDR3 consists of 13 residues. The CDR3 DNA sequence: TGTGCCAGCAGCTTAGACAGGGCCGGGGAAGCTTTCTTT. Its translation is CASSLDRAGEAFF.

V gene TRBV12-5 combines with J gene TRBJ2-2, with 9 bases lining up with TRBD2. Looked up from germline, CDR1 is LGHNT and CDR2 is FRNRAP. Trimming at V came to 0 bases and at J to 2 bases, leaving 16 bases not matched to a gene. The CDR3 contains 21 residues. The CDR3: CASGLVPLPLAGESNTGELFF. CDR3 nucleotides: TGTGCTAGTGGTTTGGTACCCCTCCCACTAGCGGGTGAATCAAACACCGGGGAGCTGTTTTTT. Full variable domain (missing parts from reference TRBV12-5 and TRBJ2-2): DARVTQTPRHKVTEMGQEVTMRCQPILGHNTVFWYRQTMMQGLELLAYFRNRAPLDDSGMPKDRFSAEMPDATLATLKIQPSEPRDSAVYFCASGLVPLPLAGESNTGELFFGEGSRLTVL.

V and J are TRBV29-1 and TRBJ2-7; D is perhaps TRBD1 (6 bases). Germline CDR1 reads SQVTM; CDR2 reads ANQGSEA. The CDR3 is made up of 15 amino acids. Trimming left V 7 bases short and J 5 bases short, with 24 bases between. This chain's CDR3 is CSEQVWAGDLHEQYF. CDR3 coding DNA: TGCAGCGAACAGGTATGGGCAGGGGACCTACACGAGCAGTACTTC.

The rearrangement uses TRBV7-3 and TRBJ1-3, with D tentatively TRBD1 (6 bases). The CDR3 is 13 amino acids. Between the trimmed V and J ends, which lost 2 bases and 4 bases, there was a span of 6 bases. Germline V gene lookup returns CDR1 SGHTA and CDR2 FQGTGA. CDR3 sequence reads: CASSLDRGNTIYF. In DNA form, the CDR3 reads TGTGCCAGCAGCTTAGACAGGGGAAACACCATATATTTT.

The J gene is TRBJ2-5, the V gene TRBV9, with 8 nucleotides matching TRBD1. This CDR3 contains 14 residues. J lost 4 bases, V lost 2 bases, and 4 bases had no gene match. Germline values: CDR1 SGDLS, CDR2 YYNGEE. The CDR3, as DNA: TGTGCCAGCAGCGTTCCCGGGACAGGAGAGACCCAGTACTTC. Protein: CASSVPGTGETQYF.

This clone was picked up one time. V is TRBV9 and J is TRBJ2-1; 7 bases agree with TRBD1. The CDR3 sequence is 17 residues long. J lost 5 bases, V lost 4 bases, and 15 bases had no gene match. Germline lookup yields CDR1 SGDLS and CDR2 YYNGEE. The CDR3 coding sequence is TGTGCCAGCAGCCCCACACAGGGGCTTCTGGCTAACAATGAGCAGTTCTTC. Residues: CASSPTQGLLANNEQFF.

This clone has just a few counts. The CDR3 sequence: CASSLPRTGTYGYTF. Here the CDR3 DNA reads TGTGCCAGTAGTCTCCCCCGGACAGGGACCTATGGCTACACCTTC. This sequence joins TRBV19 and TRBJ1-2, with 8 nucleotides matching TRBD1. V lost 5 bases and J lost 4; bases outside the gene matches: 9. Germline V gene sequence: CDR1 LNHDA, CDR2 SQIVND (reference sequence). The CDR3 has 15 residues.

The rearrangement uses TRBV11-3 and TRBJ2-1, with 7 bases that match TRBD2. The CDR3 sequence is 12 residues long. The germline V gene encodes CDR1 SGHNT and CDR2 YENEEA. V shed 7 bases and J 9 bases; nucleotides not matched to a gene: 6. Written as DNA, the CDR3 is TGTGCCAGCACGGGGGGAGGCGGTGAGCAGTTCTTC. Its translation is CASTGGGGEQFF. Supplemented by reference TRBV11-3 and TRBJ2-1, the full variable domain reads EAGVVQSPRYKIIEKKQPVAFWCNPISGHNTLYWYLQNLGQGPELLIRYENEEAVDDSQLPKDRFSAERLKGVDSTLKIQPAELGDSAVYLCASTGGGGEQFFGPGTRLTVL.

This chain connects TRBV7-7 to TRBJ2-6; 7 bases line up with TRBD2. The CDR3 sequence is 13 residues long. V lost 8 bases to trimming and J lost 4 bases; unmatched junction nucleotides: 2. Germline CDR1 reads SSHAT; CDR2 reads FNYEAQ (reference sequence). As DNA, the CDR3 is TGTGCCAGCGGGGAGGGAGGGGCCAACGTCCTGACTTTC. It translates to CASGEGGANVLTF.

The chain uses TRBV5-1 and TRBJ1-1, with D maybe TRBD1 (6 bases). Germline CDR1 is SGHRS and CDR2 is YFSETQ. With 4 bases removed from V and 0 bases from J, the gap between germline ends came to 10 bases. This CDR3 comprises 14 residues. CDR3 residues: CASSRGQLNTEAFF. The DNA of the CDR3 is TGCGCCAGCAGCAGAGGACAGTTGAACACTGAAGCTTTCTTT.

The chain joins TRBV7-2 to TRBJ1-2, with 7 bases that match TRBD1. J was trimmed by 5 bases and V by 4 bases; bases with no gene match: 13. CDR3 length: 16 amino acids. CDR1 is SGHTA and CDR2 is FQGNSA in the germline V gene. This chain's CDR3 is CASSSISGTDFYGYTF. The CDR3 bases are TGTGCCAGCAGCTCAATCTCCGGGACAGACTTTTATGGCTACACCTTC.

This clone is a singleton in its sample. The chain has TRBV5-4 and TRBJ2-7, with 8 bases fitting TRBD2. There are 14 residues in the CDR3. Germline lookup yields CDR1 SGHNT and CDR2 YYREEE (reference sequence). Trimming cost V 2 bases and J 2 bases; bases outside gene matches: 3. CDR3 nucleotides: TGTGCCAGCAGCTTCCCCGGGAGGGCCTACGAGCAGTACTTC. Its protein is CASSFPGRAYEQYF.

The chain carries TRBV4-3 and TRBJ2-7; 7 bases line up with TRBD2. V was pared by 4 bases and J by 4 bases, with 7 bases of the junction left unmatched. CDR3 length: 14 residues. The germline V gene has CDR1 LGHNA and CDR2 YSLEER. The CDR3 sequence: CASSPVGGKYEQYF. The CDR3 nucleotides are TGCGCCAGCAGCCCGGTGGGGGGGAAGTACGAGCAGTACTTC.